This entry lists 3 T cell receptor beta chains sequenced from one sample in a study of blood T cells in healthy people across ages. Then a second PCR, running about 7 to 11 cycles, was carried out with a sample-barcoded 5' primer and a J-beta primer mix. TCRdb independently ran MiXCR on the 5' RACE reads; one entry per CDR3 protein. Of some 710,000 distinct CDR3 sequences in the sample, about 20% were seen once. The specimen was blood. The source is a man aged 70-80 years in good health.

The chain links TRBV3-1 to TRBJ2-3; 7 bases are shared with TRBD2. V shed 1 base, J shed 1 base, and the junction held 8 bases outside the gene matches. The CDR3 is 17 residues long. Germline V CDR1 and CDR2: LGHDT, YNNKEL (reference sequence). The CDR3 region is CASSQVLPSGGTDTQYF. Written as DNA, the CDR3 is TGTGCCAGCAGCCAAGTTCTCCCCAGCGGGGGCACAGATACGCAGTATTTT.

J is TRBJ2-3 and V is TRBV9; D possibly corresponds to TRBD1 (5 bases). The CDR3 is made up of 13 amino acids. V was clipped by 0 bases and J by 4 bases, with 6 bases between them. Germline V CDR1 and CDR2: SGDLS, YYNGEE. The CDR3 nucleotides read TGTGCCAGCAGCGTAGGACAGCCAGATACGCAGTATTTT. Translating it yields CASSVGQPDTQYF.

This clonotype was recorded once. The gene calls are TRBV3-1 and TRBJ2-7; no firm D call. CDR1 is LGHDT, CDR2 YNNKEL, per germline (reference sequence). The V end lost 5 bases, the J end lost 2 bases, and 10 bases lay between the germline ends. CDR3 length: 13 residues. The CDR3 reads CASSRTEPYEQYF. The CDR3 bases are TGTGCCAGCAGCAGGACGGAGCCCTACGAGCAGTACTTC.